The next 26 T cell receptor beta chains were all read from a single sample in a study of blood T cells in healthy people across ages (dated by TCRdb to between 2014 and 2017). Library method: 5' RACE. Sequenced on an Illumina HiSeq 2500. The second PCR ran for roughly 6 to 11 cycles and used a J-beta primer mix along with a sample-barcoded 5' primer. The raw public reads went through TCRdb reprocessing: fastp at Q25, MiXCR clone calling, in-frame beta chains kept. Merged by CDR3 protein, the rows form single entries marked with the most common genes and DNA. For this sample the table gives 900,000 to 950,000 distinct CDR3 sequences, of which almost 30% were detected only once. The ten largest clones represent roughly 10% of the sample. A further study also used this sample, focusing on T cells of mothers and their children.

Sequenced material: blood. The receptor set was obtained from a woman between 40 and 50 years old in good health.

The genes are TRBV10-3 and TRBJ1-2, with D hard to call. Per the germline V gene, CDR1 is ENHRY and CDR2 is SYGVKD. V was clipped by 5 bases and J by 6 bases, with 10 bases between them. The CDR3 has 12 residues. CDR3 sequence: CAISLNTDGYTF. In nucleotides, the CDR3 is TGTGCCATCAGTCTTAACACAGATGGCTACACCTTC.

This clonotype was detected many times. The CDR3 bases are TGTGCCAGCAGCTTCGACAGATTAAATGAGCAGTTCTTC. As protein: CASSFDRLNEQFF. The chain has TRBV11-1 and TRBJ2-1; a possible D gene is TRBD1 (5 bases). Looked up from germline, CDR1 is SGHAT and CDR2 is FQDESV (reference sequence). The CDR3 consists of 13 residues. V was trimmed by 3 bases and J by 7 bases, leaving 10 bases between them.

Concerning this clonotype itself: A much more abundant neighbour one base away suggests this may be a read error. The chain has TRBV5-1 and TRBJ2-7, with D possibly being TRBD1 (7 bases). The CDR3 spans 15 residues. CDR1 and CDR2 from the germline V gene are SGHRS and YFSETQ. CDR3 residues: CACSLEGTVAYEQYF. For the CDR3, the DNA is TGCGCCTGCAGCTTGGAGGGGACAGTCGCCTACGAGCAGTACTTC.

This clonotype has at least ten counts. This rearrangement joins TRBV14 to TRBJ2-7, with D maybe TRBD1 (5 bases). The germline gives CDR1 SGHDN, CDR2 FVKESK. The CDR3 contains 16 residues. V lost 3 bases and J lost 5, with 20 bases in between. CDR3 loop: CASSHRAGWLLDEQYF. As DNA, the CDR3 is TGTGCCAGCAGCCATAGGGCAGGGTGGCTTCTCGACGAGCAGTACTTC. Combining the CDR3 with reference TRBV14 and TRBJ2-7 gives the whole variable domain EAGVTQFPSHSVIEKGQTVTLRCDPISGHDNLYWYRRVMGKEIKFLLHFVKESKQDESGMPNNRFLAERTGGTYSTLKVQPAELEDSGVYFCASSHRAGWLLDEQYFGPGTRLTVT.

A few counts support this clonotype. V gene TRBV28 combines with J gene TRBJ2-7; D is ambiguous. CDR1 is MDHEN, CDR2 SYDVKM, per germline. This CDR3 comprises 15 residues. Trimming removed 5 bases at V and 4 bases at J, with 18 bases between. DNA for the CDR3: TGTGCCAGCAGTCCCCCCGGACGGATAACTTACGAGCAGTACTTC. The encoded protein is CASSPPGRITYEQYF.

The rearrangement joins TRBV14 to TRBJ1-1, with unresolved D. Between the trimmed V and J ends, which lost 0 bases and 8 bases, there was a span of 10 bases. The CDR3 sequence is 13 residues long. Germline CDR1 reads SGHDN; CDR2 reads FVKESK. The CDR3 DNA is TGTGCCAGCAGCCAAGATCGTTACGGAGAAGCTTTCTTT. It encodes CASSQDRYGEAFF.

The chain is built from TRBV20-1 and TRBJ2-2; TRBD2 aligns across 7 bases. Germline V gene lookup returns CDR1 DFQATT and CDR2 SNEGSKA (reference sequence). Losses at the gene ends were 5 bases for V and 2 bases for J; bases not matched to a gene: 5. The CDR3 has 14 amino acids. CDR3 residues: CSAWTRTNTGELFF. The DNA for the CDR3 is TGCAGTGCTTGGACTAGGACTAACACCGGGGAGCTGTTTTTT.

The CDR3 DNA follows: TGCAGTGCTAGGAGGGGCCTCGGCTATAGCAATCAGCCCCAGCATTTT. Its translation: CSARRGLGYSNQPQHF. The chain carries TRBV20-1 and TRBJ1-5, with a weak D call TRBD1 (5 bases). Trimming left V 3 bases short and J 0 bases short, with 15 bases between. This CDR3 is built from 16 residues. Germline values: CDR1 DFQATT, CDR2 SNEGSKA (reference sequence).

The chain joins TRBV6-5 to TRBJ1-6, with D possibly matching TRBD1 (6 bases). CDR1 is MNHEY and CDR2 is SVGAGI in the germline V gene. V gave up 4 bases and J gave up 8 bases, with 24 bases separating them. This CDR3 is 18 amino acids long. The CDR3 here is CASSSQTTGRARDSPLHF. The DNA of the CDR3 is TGTGCCAGCAGTTCCCAGACCACAGGGAGGGCACGGGATTCACCCCTCCACTTT.

This clonotype occurred a few times. This chain connects TRBV6-5 to TRBJ2-7; 7 positions match TRBD2. Unmatched junction bases numbered 7, after V lost 0 bases and J lost 2 bases. CDR3 length: 16 amino acids. Per the germline V gene, CDR1 is MNHEY and CDR2 is SVGAGI. For the CDR3, the DNA is TGTGCCAGCAGTTACTCGATCCGGGGGGTTCCCTACGAGCAGTACTTC. Its translation: CASSYSIRGVPYEQYF.

There are many counts of this clonotype. The chain couples TRBV7-2 to TRBJ2-1; 12 nucleotides match TRBD2. The CDR3 has 17 amino acids. J gave up 8 bases and V 1 base, and 9 bases lay outside the gene matches. Germline values: CDR1 SGHTA, CDR2 FQGNSA. The CDR3 region is CASSLVASGGARYEQFF. The CDR3 nucleotides are TGTGCCAGCAGCTTAGTGGCTAGCGGGGGGGCAAGGTATGAGCAGTTCTTC.

Many counts were recorded for this clonotype. J is TRBJ2-7 and V is TRBV6-2 or TRBV6-3; D is unresolved. CDR1 MNHEY and CDR2 SVGEGT come from the germline V gene. The CDR3 loop spans 15 amino acids. Trimming removed 4 bases at V and 1 base at J, with 14 bases between. CDR3 nucleotides: TGTGCCAGCAGTTCCTGGTCTGACCTTTCCTACGAGCAGTACTTC. It is translated as CASSSWSDLSYEQYF.

This clonotype has a count of ten or more. The chain combines TRBV7-9 with TRBJ1-2; possible D gene TRBD1, 6 bases. Germline V lookup: CDR1 SEHNR, CDR2 FQNEAQ (reference sequence). This CDR3 has 16 residues. V lost 4 bases and J lost 6, with 21 bases in between. The CDR3 here is CASSSTGTPGGDGYTF. CDR3 nucleotide sequence: TGTGCCAGCAGCTCTACCGGGACACCGGGGGGTGATGGCTACACCTTC.

This sequence joins TRBV6-5 and TRBJ1-1; 8 nucleotides match TRBD1. Germline trimming cut 6 bases from V and 6 bases from J; bases unmatched to any gene: 9. Germline V gives CDR1 MNHEY, CDR2 SVGAGI. The CDR3 spans 14 residues. The CDR3 DNA reads as TGTGCCAGCAGCTTCGACAGGGGAAGGGCTGAAGCTTTCTTT. Protein product: CASSFDRGRAEAFF.

This clonotype came up many times. The genes are TRBV5-1 and TRBJ1-2; 9 nucleotides align to TRBD1. J was trimmed by 13 bases and V by 4 bases; bases with no gene match: 14. Germline CDR1 reads SGHRS; CDR2 reads YFSETQ. This CDR3 comprises 14 residues. CDR3 bases: TGCGCCAGCAGCCTCACAGGGGGCGCGACGTTGTTCACCTTC. Translated, it gives CASSLTGGATLFTF.

This clonotype turned up a few times. One end of the junction fails to match germline, which may point to a read error. J is TRBJ2-5 and V is TRBV7-8; D tentatively fits TRBD1 or TRBD2 (5 bases each). The CDR3 covers 12 residues. CDR1 and CDR2 from the germline V gene are SGHVS and FQNEAQ. The CDR3 loop reads CASSLAGASTLF. DNA of the CDR3: TGTGCCAGCAGCTTAGCCGGGGCCTCCACCCTTTTC.

This chain joins TRBV2 and TRBJ1-2; weak D call: TRBD1 (5 bases). The germline V and J ends were trimmed by 3 bases and 5 bases, with 10 bases remaining between them. This CDR3 comprises 13 residues. Germline V gives CDR1 SNHLY, CDR2 FYNNEI. CDR3 bases: TGTGCCAGCAGTGACAGGGAAACTTATGGCTACACCTTC. Protein: CASSDRETYGYTF.

This clonotype was seen at least ten times. The rearrangement uses TRBV4-1 and TRBJ1-2; D is perhaps TRBD1 (5 bases). The CDR3 loop spans 14 amino acids. The germline V gene has CDR1 MGHRA and CDR2 YSYEKL. The V end lost 3 bases, the J end lost 4 bases, and 12 bases lay between the germline ends. This CDR3 reads CASSQGDGAYGYTF. DNA of the CDR3: TGCGCCAGCAGCCAGGGGGACGGTGCCTATGGCTACACCTTC.

This clonotype was counted at least ten times. The chain carries TRBV29-1 and TRBJ2-7; D call uncertain. The germline gives CDR1 SQVTM, CDR2 ANQGSEA. CDR3 length: 12 amino acids. V was pared by 5 bases and J by 2 bases, with 10 bases between. The CDR3 loop reads CSVREQTYEQYF. The CDR3, as DNA: TGCAGCGTTCGTGAACAGACCTACGAGCAGTACTTC.

This clonotype occurred a few times. The chain has TRBV5-1 and TRBJ2-7; 9 bases are a match to TRBD1. V lost 2 bases and J lost 3; bases outside the gene matches: 12. Germline V gene data show CDR1 as SGHRS and CDR2 as YFSETQ. This CDR3 has 17 residues. The CDR3 bases are TGCGCCAGCAGCTTTGCTACCGGGACAGGGTTAGTCTACGAGCAGTACTTC. As protein: CASSFATGTGLVYEQYF. The complete variable domain, with remaining parts taken from reference TRBV5-1 and TRBJ2-7, reads KAGVTQTPRYLIKTRGQQVTLSCSPISGHRSVSWYQQTPGQGLQFLFEYFSETQRNKGNFPGRFSGRQFSNSRSEMNVSTLELGDSALYLCASSFATGTGLVYEQYFGPGTRLTVT.

With respect to this clonotype: This could be a read error, since a much larger clone is one nucleotide away. The V call is TRBV7-3, the J call TRBJ2-4, with TRBD1 matching 8 bases. Near its end, the DNA agrees better with TRBJ2-7, so the J call may be wrong. This CDR3 comprises 14 residues. Germline CDR1 and CDR2: SGHTA and FQGTGA. CDR3: CAGSPTGGPYEQYF. In nucleotides, the CDR3 is TGTGCCGGCAGTCCCACAGGGGGTCCCTACGAGCAGTACTTC.

The chain carries TRBV21-1 and TRBJ1-2. TRBV21-1 is assigned pseudogene status. The CDR3 totals 13 residues. The DNA of the CDR3 is TGTGCCAGCAGCAAAGACCTTAGGACTCGCTACACCTTC. It encodes CASSKDLRTRYTF.

CDR3 residues: CASSAGTGAIGELFF. The DNA of the CDR3 is TGTGCCAGCTCAGCCGGGACAGGGGCCATCGGGGAGCTGTTTTTT. This sequence joins TRBV18 and TRBJ2-2, with 10 bases lining up with TRBD1. Losses at the gene ends were 5 bases for V and 7 bases for J; bases not matched to a gene: 7. Germline-derived CDR1 and CDR2 are KGHSH and LQKENI. This CDR3 comprises 15 residues.

This clonotype was detected ten times or more. The chain joins TRBV4-3 to TRBJ1-2; D remains ambiguous. This CDR3 spans 14 amino acids. V dropped 4 bases and J dropped 3 bases, with 12 bases sitting between them. Germline lookup yields CDR1 LGHNA and CDR2 YSLEER. CDR3 residues: CASSLFRGDYGYTF. The CDR3 DNA is TGCGCCAGCAGCCTTTTCCGGGGTGACTATGGCTACACCTTC.

The rearrangement uses TRBV14 and TRBJ2-1; D may be TRBD2 (6 bases). V lost 2 bases and J 4 bases, leaving 9 bases between the germline ends. This CDR3 is built from 14 residues. CDR1 and CDR2 from the germline V gene are SGHDN and FVKESK. CDR3 amino acids: CASSQLGSYNEQFF. The CDR3 coding sequence is TGTGCCAGCAGCCAACTCGGGAGTTACAATGAGCAGTTCTTC.

The chain combines TRBV5-1 with TRBJ1-5; D ambiguous. The CDR3 runs 18 residues. V lost 1 base and J 3 bases, leaving 20 bases between the germline ends. Germline lookup yields CDR1 SGHRS and CDR2 YFSETQ. This CDR3 is CASSLKDLHGRNNQPQHF. The CDR3 DNA reads TGCGCCAGCAGCTTGAAAGACCTCCACGGGCGTAACAATCAGCCCCAGCATTTT.